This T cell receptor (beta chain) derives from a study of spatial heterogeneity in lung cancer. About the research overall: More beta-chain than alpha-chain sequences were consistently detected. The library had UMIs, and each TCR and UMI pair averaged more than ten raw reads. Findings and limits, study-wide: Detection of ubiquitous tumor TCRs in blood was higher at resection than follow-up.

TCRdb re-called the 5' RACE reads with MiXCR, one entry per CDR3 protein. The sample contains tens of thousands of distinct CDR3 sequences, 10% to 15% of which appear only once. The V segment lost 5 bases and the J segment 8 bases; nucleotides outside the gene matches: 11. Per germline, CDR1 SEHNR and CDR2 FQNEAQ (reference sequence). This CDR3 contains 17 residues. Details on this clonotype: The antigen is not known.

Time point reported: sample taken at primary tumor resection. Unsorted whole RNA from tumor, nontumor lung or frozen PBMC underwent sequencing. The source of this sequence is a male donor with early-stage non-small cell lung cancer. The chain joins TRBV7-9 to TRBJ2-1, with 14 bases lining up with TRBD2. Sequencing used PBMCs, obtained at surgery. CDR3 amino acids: CASSRVTGTSGSDEQFF. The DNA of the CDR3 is TGTGCCAGCAGCCGGGTAACCGGGACTAGCGGGAGCGATGAGCAGTTCTTC.